This T cell receptor beta chain derives from a study of T-cell memory formation after mild COVID-19 (dated by TCRdb to about 2021). Some background on the complete study: TCR sequence clusters from the two donors were largely donor specific. Longitudinal TCRalpha and TCRbeta repertoire sequencing tracked T-cell clones expanding and contracting after mild COVID-19 in a couple of donors. The cohort comprised two young, previously healthy adult volunteers, one female and one male.

On the study overall, not on this receptor specifically: The study covered only two mild cases, and larger cohorts including severe cases with pre-infection samples were considered necessary. Clones that contracted from day 15 to 85 showed balanced CD4/CD8 phenotypes, whereas a second wave of clones that expanded from day 15 to 37 leaned towards CD4+. The second-wave clones that peaked on day 37 were not confirmed to be SARS-CoV-2 specific. Contracting CD4+ clones appeared mostly in the CM and EM memory subsets, whereas CD8+ clones were enriched in EMRA. Some responding clones were found in pre-infection memory, which suggests that pre-existing cross-reactive memory T cells took part in the SARS-CoV-2 response.

Sequencing instrument: Illumina NovaSeq 6000. Using 5'RACE with constant-segment primers, TCRalpha and TCRbeta cDNA libraries were constructed, with sample barcodes and unique molecular identifiers added in the process. RNA was extracted from every sample with Trizol reagent. Library amplification was performed in two PCR steps, and a second sample barcode and Illumina TruSeq adapters were introduced in the second step. Libraries were sequenced on an Illumina NovaSeq with 2 x 150 bp paired-end reads. Under the source paper's analysis protocol: The reads were demultiplexed and collapsed into UMI-guided consensus sequences using migec v1.2.7. Using mixcr v2.1.11, the UMI consensuses were aligned to TRA and TRB V and J templates and assembled into clonotypes. Expanded or contracted clonotypes were those called significant by both edgeR and NoisET, with noise models trained on biological replicates. edgeR calls used a false discovery rate-adjusted p below 0.01 and a log2 fold-change threshold of 1. As an exploratory analysis of dynamics, max-normalized trajectories of the 1000 most abundant clonotypes were examined by PCA with hierarchical clustering. Separately sequenced CD4+ and CD8+ repertoires were used to assign a CD4 or CD8 phenotype to each responding clone. TCRdb reworked the public reads: Q25 trimming with fastp, MiXCR clone assembly, productive beta chains retained. Duplicate CDR3 protein sequences are folded into a single record with the most common DNA and genes. The V and J calls and clone size come from TCRdb's table, not from the authors' own analysis. This sample has 550,000 to 600,000 distinct CDR3 sequences in its table, and around 15% of those were observed once. In total, the top ten clones hold less than 10% of the sample.

PBMCs were isolated by Ficoll-Paque density gradient centrifugation. This clonotype was observed a handful of times. Its antigen has not been determined. No much larger clone is present one base from it, and per-base qualities are unavailable. Reading the germline V gene (reference sequence) gives CDR1 SEHNR and CDR2 FQNEAQ. The CDR3 goes from the cysteine to the phenylalanine over 15 residues. Only the CDR3 portion is preserved as DNA: 45 bases, with reading frame beginning at the first base. A distance of 18 bases separates the germline ends of V and J, which lose 5 bases and 5 bases respectively. The chain uses TRBV7-9 and TRBJ1-1; the D region possibly corresponds to TRBD1 (6 bases align). This receptor was obtained from an adult woman who had mild COVID-19 (a few samples of this study predate the infection). The sample titles of this study are shuffled in the database, so cell type and time point are left out; the donor was told from shared clones. Sequencing was done on a sample of PBMCs or a T cell subset sorted from them (not recorded which). The DNA sequence reads TGTGCCAGCAGCGATCCTCAGGGAGGGGGGACTGAAGCTTTCTTT. This yields the protein CASSDPQGGGTEAFF.